The present TCR beta chain was sequenced within a study of Graves' ophthalmopathy and Graves' hyperthyroidism. The authors amplified TCR beta CDR3 regions, and they did so from RNA transcripts for repertoire sequencing. Second-round multiplex PCR came after first-round RT-PCR with HTBI primers. One entry per CDR3 protein results from TCRdb running MiXCR on the multiplex PCR reads. The table records some 380,000 distinct CDR3 sequences, 15% to 17% of them present only once. Lactation, pregnancy, uncontrolled infections and other autoimmune diseases were all grounds for excluding patients. This clonotype was seen repeatedly, ten times or more. The TCR comes from a woman younger than 35 with stable Graves' hyperthyroidism. What was sequenced was peripheral blood.

Written as DNA, the CDR3 is TGTGCCAGCAGTTTAGATCATGGCTACACCTTC. Its translation is CASSLDHGYTF. The V gene is TRBV12-3 or TRBV12-4, the J gene TRBJ1-2, with unresolved D. The CDR3 covers 11 residues. The V and J ends lost 1 base and 6 bases respectively, with 3 bases between them.